The rows below give T cell receptor beta chains drawn from one sample of a study of cytomegalovirus exposure and HLA in healthy donors. TCRdb's table, derived via immunoSEQ multiplex PCR, lists solely in-frame clones and lacks some. The repertoire has 150,000 to 200,000 clones, roughly 72% of them found once; the top ten carry 7% to 7.5%. Sequencing input: PBMCs. Receptor source: a man between 40 and 49 years old in good health and CMV-seropositive. Both conserved end residues are part of each CDR3. D genes are given only for firm matches. Size tells how often a clone was seen (once, few, many) or the class of an expanded clone, and some rows leave it out.

j_call clone_size d_call v_call cdr3_nt cdr3_aa
TRBJ2-3 NA NA TRBV29-1 TGCAGCTCCTTTTTGGGGGGAGCCCCAGATACGCAGTATTTT CSSFLGGAPDTQYF
TRBJ2-6 NA NA TRBV6-1 TGTGCCAGCAGTGTTGCCGGGGGTTCTGGGGCCAACGTCCTGACTTTC CASSVAGGSGANVLTF
TRBJ2-5 NA NA TRBV7-2 TGTGCCAGCAGCTCACAGGCGTCCGGTGAGACCCAGTACTTC CASSSQASGETQYF
TRBJ1-5 NA NA TRBV21-1 TGTGCCAGCAGCAAAAAGGGGCGACAGTTTAATCAGCCCCAGCATTTT CASSKKGRQFNQPQHF
TRBJ1-6 NA NA TRBV4-3 TGCGCCAGCAGCCACGGTTTCGACGGGGCACCCCTCCACTTT CASSHGFDGAPLHF
TRBJ1-1 NA TRBD1 TRBV27 TGTGCCAGCAGTTTATCGCCAAGGACAGGGGGCATACACACTGAAGCTTTCTTT CASSLSPRTGGIHTEAFF
TRBJ2-3 few NA TRBV27 TGTGCCAGCAGTTTGACGGGTCTAGGCACAGATACGCAGTATTTT CASSLTGLGTDTQYF
TRBJ2-5 NA TRBD1 TRBV2 TGTGCCAGCAGTGAGGACAGGGGCGGACTACAAGAGACCCAGTACTTC CASSEDRGGLQETQYF
TRBJ2-7 NA TRBD2 TRBV6-4 TGTGCCAGCAGTGAGGAACCGACTAGCGGGGTCGGCGAGCAGTACTTC CASSEEPTSGVGEQYF
TRBJ2-7 NA TRBD1 TRBV5-4 TGTGCCAGCAGCATACCCGGGACAGGGGCCCTAGGCGAGCAGTACTTC CASSIPGTGALGEQYF
TRBJ2-7 NA TRBD1 TRBV9 TGTGCCAGCAGCAAGGGACAGACCTTCTACGAGCAGTACTTC CASSKGQTFYEQYF
TRBJ2-5 NA TRBD2 TRBV14 TGTGCCAGCAGCTTCGGGGGGGCCCTAGAGACCCAGTACTTC CASSFGGALETQYF
TRBJ2-5 NA NA TRBV18 TGTGCCAGCTCACCGGTATTGGGCCCTCAAGAGACCCAGTACTTC CASSPVLGPQETQYF
TRBJ2-1 NA TRBD2 TRBV5-8 TGTGCCAGCAGCTTAGACCTAGCGGGGCACAATGAGCAGTTCTTC CASSLDLAGHNEQFF
TRBJ2-7 NA TRBD2 TRBV4-2 TGTGCCAGCAGCCAAGCGGGGGGTGGCTACGAGCAGTACTTC CASSQAGGGYEQYF
TRBJ2-7 NA NA TRBV5-1 TGCGCCAGCAGCTTGACAGGGTGGGGCTACGAGCAGTACTTC CASSLTGWGYEQYF
TRBJ2-5 once TRBD2 TRBV6-5 TGTGCCAGCAGTCTCGGACTAGGCAATGGGGTGACCCAGTACTTC CASSLGLGNGVTQYF
TRBJ2-5 NA TRBD2 TRBV13 TGTGCCAGCAGCGGTAGCGGGGGGGCCTGGGAGACCCAGTACTTC CASSGSGGAWETQYF
TRBJ1-6 NA TRBD1 TRBV11-2 TGTGCCAGCACAGGGGGACCCTCAAGAAATTCACCCCTCCACTTT CASTGGPSRNSPLHF
TRBJ2-7 few TRBD1 TRBV11-2 TGTGCCAGCAGCTTAGCACAGGGGATCCACGAGCAGTACTTC CASSLAQGIHEQYF
TRBJ2-5 few NA TRBV6-1 TGTGCCAGCAGTGAAAGGGGCAGGGTGAGAGAGACCCAGTACTTC CASSERGRVRETQYF
TRBJ1-1 once TRBD1 TRBV12-5 TGTGCTAGTGCCGGAGGCGGGACAGGCGTTCTTATGAACACTGAAGCTTTCTTT CASAGGGTGVLMNTEAFF
TRBJ1-3 NA NA TRBV18 TGTGCCAGCTCACCGAGTCGTGCGGCGAACTCTGGAAACACCATATATTTT CASSPSRAANSGNTIYF
TRBJ1-2 NA NA TRBV18 TGTGCCAGCTCAAACGACGGGGTGCCGGACTATGGCTACACCTTC CASSNDGVPDYGYTF
TRBJ2-4 NA TRBD1 TRBV7-9 TGTGCCAGCAGCAAGGGACAGGGAGAGGCCAAAAACATTCAGTACTTC CASSKGQGEAKNIQYF
TRBJ1-6 NA NA TRBV6-1 TGTGCCAGCAGTGAAGACGGACTTAATTCACCCCTCCACTTT CASSEDGLNSPLHF
TRBJ2-7 NA TRBD1 TRBV27 TGTGCCAGCAGTCCTCGGACAGGGATGGGATCCTACGAGCAGTACTTC CASSPRTGMGSYEQYF
TRBJ2-2 once NA TRBV6-5 TGTGCCAGCAGTTCCCGGGGTAACGGGGAGCTGTTTTTT CASSSRGNGELFF
TRBJ1-1 few TRBD1 TRBV7-9 TGTGCCAGCAGCTCCGGACAGGGGATGAACACTGAAGCTTTCTTT CASSSGQGMNTEAFF
TRBJ1-1 NA NA TRBV4-2 TGTGCCAGCAGCCAAGATCCGTTGGGCAGGGGCAACACTGAAGCTTTCTTT CASSQDPLGRGNTEAFF
TRBJ1-6 NA NA TRBV4-1 TGCGCCAGCAGCCAAGGTAACAGGGACAATTCACCCCTCCACTTT CASSQGNRDNSPLHF
TRBJ2-1 NA NA TRBV4-1 TGCGCCAGCAGCGCGGAACGGGGGGCCATAACCTACAATGAGCAGTTCTTC CASSAERGAITYNEQFF
TRBJ2-2 NA NA TRBV11-1 TGTGCCAGCAGCTCGCCAGAGAACACCGGGGAGCTGTTTTTT CASSSPENTGELFF
TRBJ1-5 NA TRBD1 TRBV19 TGTGCCAGTAGTATTTATGGACAGGGGGTGAATCAGCCCCAGCATTTT CASSIYGQGVNQPQHF
TRBJ2-3 NA NA TRBV6-4 TGTGCCAGCAGTAGCGGGAGCACAGATACGCAGTATTTT CASSSGSTDTQYF
TRBJ1-1 many NA TRBV7-3 TGTGCCAGCAGCTTAACACAGGGCTCTGAAGCTTTCTTT CASSLTQGSEAFF
TRBJ1-1 few NA TRBV30 TGTGCCTGGACCCCCAACAGCGGGGCCCTGAACACTGAAGCTTTCTTT CAWTPNSGALNTEAFF
TRBJ2-1 NA NA TRBV7-9 TGTGCCAGCAGCCCCAGGACACTTGACAATGAGCAGTTCTTC CASSPRTLDNEQFF
TRBJ2-7 once TRBD1 TRBV6-5 TGTGCCAGCAGTTACTCAGACAGGGCCCCGGGGGAGCAGTACTTC CASSYSDRAPGEQYF
TRBJ2-2 once NA TRBV5-4 TGTGCCAGCAGCGATCAGAAAGCGAACACCGGGGAGCTGTTTTTT CASSDQKANTGELFF
TRBJ2-3 few NA TRBV27 TGTGCCAGCAAGCCGGACAGAAGCACAGATACGCAGTATTTT CASKPDRSTDTQYF
TRBJ2-1 NA NA TRBV18 TGTGCCAGCTCACCCACATACAATGAGCAGTTCTTC CASSPTYNEQFF
TRBJ2-5 NA NA TRBV5-1 TGCGCCAGCAGCTTGCAAACAGGTTCAGCGACCCAGTACTTC CASSLQTGSATQYF
TRBJ1-5 NA TRBD1 TRBV19 TGTGCCAGTACCTTGACAGGGGAATTTGATCAGCCCCAGCATTTT CASTLTGEFDQPQHF
TRBJ2-1 NA TRBD2 TRBV14 TGTGCCAGCAGCCAAGGGACTAGCGGTAACAATGAGCAGTTCTTC CASSQGTSGNNEQFF
TRBJ1-5 once TRBD1 TRBV7-9 TGTGCCAGCAGCTATACAGGGGTAAATCAGCCCCAGCATTTT CASSYTGVNQPQHF
TRBJ2-3 NA TRBD2 TRBV11-2 TGTGCCAGCAGGTCGAGCGGGGGTGGAAATACGCAGTATTTT CASRSSGGGNTQYF
TRBJ2-4 NA TRBD1 TRBV27 TGTGCCAGCACTTGGACAGGGGGATTAATAGACATTCAGTACTTC CASTWTGGLIDIQYF
TRBJ2-3 few TRBD1 TRBV7-8 TGTGCCAGCAGCTTAGAGGGGACAGGGCTCTCAGATACGCAGTATTTT CASSLEGTGLSDTQYF
TRBJ1-2 NA NA TRBV7-6 TGTGCCAGCAGACTAAATGGACATGATGGCTACACCTTC CASRLNGHDGYTF
TRBJ2-5 few TRBD1 TRBV7-7 TGTGCTAGCAGCTTACGGACAGGCAATTTTGGGGAGACCCAGTACTTC CASSLRTGNFGETQYF
TRBJ2-1 NA NA TRBV9 TGTGCCAGCAGCGTAGGTAGTCTTAATGAGCAGTTCTTC CASSVGSLNEQFF
TRBJ1-2 once NA TRBV7-2 TGTGCCAGCAGCCCGGGGGGGAGGGCACATGGCTACACCTTC CASSPGGRAHGYTF
TRBJ1-5 NA NA TRBV6-5 TGTGCCAGTCATCGGGGGGCAATGGAGCCCCAGCATTTT CASHRGAMEPQHF
TRBJ2-7 few NA TRBV4-2 TGTGCCAGCAGCCAAGGGGGGCAGAGCTACGAGCAGTACTTC CASSQGGQSYEQYF
TRBJ1-2 NA NA TRBV14 TGTGCCAGCAGCCCAGGACAAAGCTATGGCTACACCTTC CASSPGQSYGYTF